This T cell receptor (beta chain) is drawn from a study of blood T cell repertoires in COVID-19. Some clones are missing from TCRdb's copy, which holds only in-frame ones; the method was immunoSEQ multiplex PCR. The profile shows about 280,000 clones, 85% to 90% of them singletons. Germline lookup yields CDR1 LNHDA and CDR2 SQIVND (reference sequence). The CDR3 is 16 residues long. V trimming: 6 bases; J trimming: 4 bases; junction bases outside the gene matches: 10. The clonotype comes from a human donor in a cohort sampled during active COVID-19. Source material: peripheral blood. The chain uses TRBV19 and TRBJ2-1; TRBD2 aligns across 9 bases. CDR3 bases: TGTGCCAGTAGAATTAGCGGGAGCCCCCCATACAATGAGCAGTTCTTC. Its translation: CASRISGSPPYNEQFF.